The rows below give T cell receptor beta chains drawn from one sample of a study of cytomegalovirus exposure and HLA in healthy donors. Clones were sequenced by immunoSEQ multiplex PCR, and TCRdb holds only the in-frame ones, with some missing. This sample carries 200,000 to 250,000 clones, almost 85% of them seen once, and the ten largest clones take about 0.6%. The sample consisted of PBMCs. These receptors all stem from a woman aged 40-49 years in good health and CMV-seronegative. CDR3s include the opening cysteine and the closing phenylalanine or tryptophan. Fields, in order: V gene, D gene, J gene, clone size, CDR3 protein, CDR3 DNA. A D gene is named only where the DNA matches it firmly. For some rows the clone size is stated as once, few or many, or as a class when expanded; others skip it.

V gene: TRBV5-1
D gene: NA
J gene: TRBJ1-6
clone size: once
CDR3 protein: CASSLAIGGEDSPLHF
CDR3 DNA: TGCGCCAGCAGCTTGGCCATAGGGGGGGAAGATTCACCCCTCCACTTT

V gene: TRBV7-6
D gene: NA
J gene: TRBJ1-4
clone size: NA
CDR3 protein: CASSPNRRIEKLFF
CDR3 DNA: TGTGCCAGCAGCCCTAACAGGAGAATTGAAAAACTGTTTTTT

V gene: TRBV7-2
D gene: TRBD2
J gene: TRBJ2-3
clone size: few
CDR3 protein: CASSVIAGLGADTQYF
CDR3 DNA: TGTGCCAGCAGCGTTATAGCGGGCCTTGGGGCAGATACGCAGTATTTT

V gene: TRBV6-6
D gene: NA
J gene: TRBJ1-6
clone size: few
CDR3 protein: CASSDAGVTPLHF
CDR3 DNA: TGTGCCAGCAGCGACGCAGGGGTTACACCCCTCCACTTT

V gene: TRBV19
D gene: NA
J gene: TRBJ1-1
clone size: NA
CDR3 protein: CASSTPTPGQYMNTEAFF
CDR3 DNA: TGTGCCAGTAGTACCCCTACCCCGGGACAATACATGAACACTGAAGCTTTCTTT

V gene: TRBV7-8
D gene: TRBD1
J gene: TRBJ1-2
clone size: NA
CDR3 protein: CASSLSRDSYGYTF
CDR3 DNA: TGTGCCAGCAGCCTTTCCCGGGACAGCTATGGCTACACCTTC

V gene: TRBV6-5
D gene: TRBD1
J gene: TRBJ2-7
clone size: NA
CDR3 protein: CASSGPRTGNYEQYF
CDR3 DNA: TGTGCCAGCAGTGGACCCCGGACAGGGAACTACGAGCAGTACTTC

V gene: TRBV7-9
D gene: NA
J gene: TRBJ2-3
clone size: NA
CDR3 protein: CASSDRQETDTQYF
CDR3 DNA: TGTGCCAGCAGTGATCGACAGGAAACAGATACGCAGTATTTT

V gene: TRBV6-5
D gene: TRBD1
J gene: TRBJ2-2
clone size: few
CDR3 protein: CASSLTGGAGELFF
CDR3 DNA: TGTGCCAGCAGTTTGACAGGGGGCGCCGGGGAGCTGTTTTTT

V gene: TRBV7-9
D gene: NA
J gene: TRBJ2-5
clone size: NA
CDR3 protein: CASSLLGHREETQYF
CDR3 DNA: TGTGCCAGCAGCTTACTAGGACATCGAGAAGAGACCCAGTACTTC

V gene: TRBV6-5
D gene: NA
J gene: TRBJ2-3
clone size: NA
CDR3 protein: CASSPDRDSTDTQYF
CDR3 DNA: TGTGCCAGCAGTCCAGACAGAGATAGCACAGATACGCAGTATTTT

V gene: TRBV6-1
D gene: TRBD1
J gene: TRBJ1-2
clone size: NA
CDR3 protein: CASSPWGDSYYGYTF
CDR3 DNA: TGTGCCAGCAGCCCATGGGGGGACAGCTACTATGGCTACACCTTC

V gene: TRBV28
D gene: NA
J gene: TRBJ2-7
clone size: NA
CDR3 protein: CASSQTGQGPSYEQYF
CDR3 DNA: TGTGCCAGCAGTCAAACGGGACAAGGCCCCTCCTACGAGCAGTACTTC

V gene: TRBV5-1
D gene: TRBD1
J gene: TRBJ2-7
clone size: NA
CDR3 protein: CASSLEPGQGLIEQYF
CDR3 DNA: TGCGCCAGCAGCTTGGAGCCGGGACAGGGGCTGATCGAGCAGTACTTC

V gene: TRBV11-2
D gene: NA
J gene: TRBJ2-3
clone size: NA
CDR3 protein: CASSLKPLTTDTQYF
CDR3 DNA: TGTGCCAGCAGCTTAAAACCTCTTACAACAGATACGCAGTATTTT

V gene: TRBV5-1
D gene: TRBD2
J gene: TRBJ2-3
clone size: NA
CDR3 protein: CASSFSGAGSDTQYF
CDR3 DNA: TGCGCCAGCAGCTTTAGCGGGGCGGGTTCAGATACGCAGTATTTT

V gene: TRBV5-1
D gene: TRBD1
J gene: TRBJ2-2
clone size: NA
CDR3 protein: CASSLGQGPHGELFF
CDR3 DNA: TGCGCCAGCAGCTTGGGACAGGGGCCCCACGGGGAGCTGTTTTTT

V gene: TRBV2
D gene: NA
J gene: TRBJ1-1
clone size: NA
CDR3 protein: CASSERTAGDTEAFF
CDR3 DNA: TGTGCCAGCAGTGAAAGGACAGCTGGGGACACTGAAGCTTTCTTT

V gene: TRBV19
D gene: NA
J gene: TRBJ2-1
clone size: NA
CDR3 protein: CASSQLGSYNEQFF
CDR3 DNA: TGTGCCAGTAGCCAACTCGGCTCCTACAATGAGCAGTTCTTC

V gene: TRBV5-1
D gene: NA
J gene: TRBJ2-1
clone size: NA
CDR3 protein: CASSLAPSNNEQFF
CDR3 DNA: TGCGCCAGCAGCTTGGCTCCTAGCAACAATGAGCAGTTCTTC

V gene: TRBV5-1
D gene: NA
J gene: TRBJ1-2
clone size: NA
CDR3 protein: CASSLGDSENYGYTF
CDR3 DNA: TGCGCCAGCAGCTTGGGGGACTCCGAAAACTATGGCTACACCTTC

V gene: TRBV6-1
D gene: NA
J gene: TRBJ2-2
clone size: NA
CDR3 protein: CASSEEGGVAGELFF
CDR3 DNA: TGTGCCAGCAGTGAAGAAGGGGGGGTCGCCGGGGAGCTGTTTTTT

V gene: TRBV19
D gene: NA
J gene: TRBJ1-2
clone size: NA
CDR3 protein: CASSIGAGLNYGYTF
CDR3 DNA: TGTGCCAGTAGTATAGGGGCAGGGTTGAACTATGGCTACACCTTC

V gene: TRBV29-1
D gene: NA
J gene: TRBJ2-5
clone size: NA
CDR3 protein: CSGGEGRGTQYF
CDR3 DNA: TGCAGCGGCGGCGAGGGCCGGGGGACCCAGTACTTC

V gene: TRBV11-3
D gene: NA
J gene: TRBJ1-1
clone size: NA
CDR3 protein: CASSLGLGNMNTEAFF
CDR3 DNA: TGTGCCAGCAGCTTGGGGCTGGGGAACATGAACACTGAAGCTTTCTTT

V gene: TRBV6-1
D gene: NA
J gene: TRBJ1-2
clone size: NA
CDR3 protein: CASSETGSRYGYTF
CDR3 DNA: TGTGCCAGCAGTGAAACCGGGAGTAGATATGGCTACACCTTC

V gene: TRBV2
D gene: TRBD1
J gene: TRBJ2-3
clone size: NA
CDR3 protein: CASSATGGETDTQYF
CDR3 DNA: TGTGCCAGCAGTGCGACAGGGGGCGAAACAGATACGCAGTATTTT

V gene: TRBV7-2
D gene: NA
J gene: TRBJ2-7
clone size: NA
CDR3 protein: CASSLNRDEQYF
CDR3 DNA: TGTGCCAGCAGCTTGAACAGGGACGAGCAGTACTTC

V gene: TRBV5-4
D gene: NA
J gene: TRBJ1-1
clone size: NA
CDR3 protein: CASSPGQTSGAFF
CDR3 DNA: TGTGCCAGCAGCCCGGGACAAACCTCTGGAGCTTTCTTT

V gene: TRBV6-1
D gene: NA
J gene: TRBJ2-7
clone size: NA
CDR3 protein: CASSEVGFGEQYF
CDR3 DNA: TGTGCCAGCAGTGAAGTTGGCTTTGGTGAGCAGTACTTC

V gene: TRBV19
D gene: TRBD1
J gene: TRBJ2-3
clone size: few
CDR3 protein: CASSIGDRVTDTQYF
CDR3 DNA: TGTGCCAGTAGTATAGGGGACAGGGTCACAGATACGCAGTATTTT

V gene: TRBV5-5
D gene: NA
J gene: TRBJ2-7
clone size: once
CDR3 protein: CASSSGFSYEQYF
CDR3 DNA: TGTGCCAGCAGCTCGGGGTTCTCCTACGAGCAGTACTTC

V gene: TRBV28
D gene: TRBD1
J gene: TRBJ1-5
clone size: NA
CDR3 protein: CASSFGQGDIQPQHF
CDR3 DNA: TGTGCCAGCAGTTTTGGACAGGGGGACATTCAGCCCCAGCATTTT

V gene: TRBV2
D gene: TRBD1
J gene: TRBJ2-7
clone size: NA
CDR3 protein: CASSEADRGREQYF
CDR3 DNA: TGTGCCAGCAGTGAAGCCGACAGGGGGCGAGAGCAGTACTTC

V gene: TRBV19
D gene: NA
J gene: TRBJ2-7
clone size: NA
CDR3 protein: CASSINHGYEQYF
CDR3 DNA: TGTGCCAGTAGTATAAACCACGGGTACGAGCAGTACTTC

V gene: TRBV6-1
D gene: TRBD1
J gene: TRBJ1-4
clone size: NA
CDR3 protein: CASSEVGTVNEKLFF
CDR3 DNA: TGTGCCAGCAGTGAGGTTGGGACAGTTAATGAAAAACTGTTTTTT

V gene: TRBV5-4
D gene: NA
J gene: TRBJ2-3
clone size: NA
CDR3 protein: CASSRRLLGGGADTQYF
CDR3 DNA: TGTGCCAGCAGCCGCCGTCTTTTGGGCGGCGGGGCAGATACGCAGTATTTT

V gene: TRBV4-2
D gene: TRBD1
J gene: TRBJ2-7
clone size: NA
CDR3 protein: CASSQDYPGQAFYEQYF
CDR3 DNA: TGTGCCAGCAGCCAAGATTACCCGGGACAGGCGTTTTACGAGCAGTACTTC

V gene: TRBV15
D gene: NA
J gene: TRBJ1-1
clone size: NA
CDR3 protein: CATSRYEGEAFF
CDR3 DNA: TGTGCCACCAGCAGATATGAGGGTGAAGCTTTCTTT

V gene: TRBV7-2
D gene: NA
J gene: TRBJ1-1
clone size: NA
CDR3 protein: CASSFQMGGDEAFF
CDR3 DNA: TGTGCCAGCAGCTTTCAGATGGGGGGGGATGAAGCTTTCTTT

V gene: TRBV7-9
D gene: NA
J gene: TRBJ1-1
clone size: NA
CDR3 protein: CASSFTGRDTEAFF
CDR3 DNA: TGTGCCAGCAGCTTTACGGGGAGGGACACTGAAGCTTTCTTT

V gene: TRBV9
D gene: NA
J gene: TRBJ1-2
clone size: NA
CDR3 protein: CASSVEVRALVTF
CDR3 DNA: TGTGCCAGCAGCGTAGAAGTCAGGGCGTTGGTCACCTTC

V gene: TRBV19
D gene: NA
J gene: TRBJ1-1
clone size: NA
CDR3 protein: CASIEGLDTEAFF
CDR3 DNA: TGTGCCAGTATCGAGGGTTTAGACACTGAAGCTTTCTTT

V gene: TRBV7-6
D gene: TRBD1
J gene: TRBJ2-7
clone size: NA
CDR3 protein: CASSSGTGGGKQYF
CDR3 DNA: TGTGCCAGCAGCTCGGGGACAGGGGGCGGAAAGCAGTACTTC

V gene: TRBV28
D gene: NA
J gene: TRBJ1-1
clone size: NA
CDR3 protein: CASSPEGSMNTEAFF
CDR3 DNA: TGTGCCAGCAGTCCCGAGGGTTCCATGAACACTGAAGCTTTCTTT

V gene: TRBV27
D gene: TRBD1
J gene: TRBJ1-1
clone size: NA
CDR3 protein: CASSSGQMNTEAFF
CDR3 DNA: TGTGCCAGCAGTTCGGGACAGATGAACACTGAAGCTTTCTTT

V gene: TRBV4-3
D gene: TRBD1
J gene: TRBJ1-3
clone size: NA
CDR3 protein: CASSQDGTGVLNTIYF
CDR3 DNA: TGCGCCAGCAGCCAAGATGGGACAGGGGTTCTTAACACCATATATTTT

V gene: TRBV7-9
D gene: NA
J gene: TRBJ2-2
clone size: NA
CDR3 protein: CASSLARAGELFF
CDR3 DNA: TGTGCCAGCAGCTTAGCGAGAGCCGGGGAGCTGTTTTTT

V gene: TRBV5-4
D gene: TRBD2
J gene: TRBJ2-1
clone size: NA
CDR3 protein: CASSLESGLAGGGEQFF
CDR3 DNA: TGTGCCAGCAGCTTGGAAAGTGGGCTAGCGGGGGGAGGAGAGCAGTTCTTC

V gene: TRBV7-3
D gene: TRBD1
J gene: TRBJ2-3
clone size: NA
CDR3 protein: CASSLTGGSTDTQYF
CDR3 DNA: TGTGCCAGCAGCCTTACAGGGGGAAGCACAGATACGCAGTATTTT

V gene: TRBV5-1
D gene: TRBD2
J gene: TRBJ2-3
clone size: once
CDR3 protein: CASSILAGGDTQYF
CDR3 DNA: TGCGCCAGCAGCATACTAGCGGGGGGAGATACGCAGTATTTT

V gene: TRBV4-2
D gene: TRBD2
J gene: TRBJ2-1
clone size: NA
CDR3 protein: CASSQDWTRGGAYNEQFF
CDR3 DNA: TGTGCCAGCAGCCAAGATTGGACCCGGGGAGGGGCCTATAATGAGCAGTTCTTC